This T cell receptor beta chain was retrieved from a study of monozygotic twins with inflammatory bowel disease. Study-level findings and limits: Researchers were unable to tell different T cell subtypes apart.

The TCR libraries each used total RNA (around 4,000 ng per library). TCRdb reprocessed the 5' RACE reads, with one entry per CDR3 protein and no DNA. The sample features more than 100,000 distinct CDR3 sequences, with less than 2% in its top ten. As for this clonotype: What it binds is unknown.

The CDR3 runs 13 residues. Germline V lookup: CDR1 SGHTA, CDR2 FQGTGA. This TCR came from a human donor with ulcerative colitis or Crohn's disease, or a healthy co-twin of an affected twin (not recorded which). The chain carries TRBV7-3 and TRBJ2-3; there is no DNA to check the TCRdb D call of TRBD1. The sample comprised blood. Here the CDR3 reads CASTVDSGDTQYF.